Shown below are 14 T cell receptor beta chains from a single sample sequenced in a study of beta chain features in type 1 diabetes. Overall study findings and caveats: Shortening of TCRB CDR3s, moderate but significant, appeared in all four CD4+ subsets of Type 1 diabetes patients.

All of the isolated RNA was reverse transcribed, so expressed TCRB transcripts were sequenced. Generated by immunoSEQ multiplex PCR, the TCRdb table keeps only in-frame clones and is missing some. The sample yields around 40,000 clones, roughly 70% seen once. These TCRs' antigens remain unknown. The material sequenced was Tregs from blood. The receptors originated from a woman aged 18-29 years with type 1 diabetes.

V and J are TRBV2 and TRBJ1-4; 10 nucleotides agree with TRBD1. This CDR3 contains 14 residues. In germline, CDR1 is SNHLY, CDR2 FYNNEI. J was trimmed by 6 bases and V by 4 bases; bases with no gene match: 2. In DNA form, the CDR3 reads TGTGCCAGCAGTGGGGACAGGGGCCATGAAAAACTGTTTTTT. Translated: CASSGDRGHEKLFF.

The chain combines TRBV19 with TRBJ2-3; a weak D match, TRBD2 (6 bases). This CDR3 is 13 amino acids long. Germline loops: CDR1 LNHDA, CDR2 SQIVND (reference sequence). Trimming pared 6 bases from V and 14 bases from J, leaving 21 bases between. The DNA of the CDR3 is TGTGCCAGTAGGGGCCCCGGGACTCAAGTCGCGTATTTT. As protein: CASRGPGTQVAYF.

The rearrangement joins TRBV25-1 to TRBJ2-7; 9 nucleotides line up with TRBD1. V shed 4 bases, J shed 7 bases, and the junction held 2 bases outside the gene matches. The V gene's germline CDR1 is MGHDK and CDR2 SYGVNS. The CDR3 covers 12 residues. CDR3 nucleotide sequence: TGTGCCAGCAGTGGGACAGGGGTGGAGCAGTACTTC. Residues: CASSGTGVEQYF.

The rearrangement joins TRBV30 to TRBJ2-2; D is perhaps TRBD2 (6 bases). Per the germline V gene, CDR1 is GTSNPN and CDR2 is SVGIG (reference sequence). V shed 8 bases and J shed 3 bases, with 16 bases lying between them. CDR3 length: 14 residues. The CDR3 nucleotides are TGTGCCGGCCCCGGGACTTACGACACCGGGGAGCTGTTTTTT. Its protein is CAGPGTYDTGELFF.

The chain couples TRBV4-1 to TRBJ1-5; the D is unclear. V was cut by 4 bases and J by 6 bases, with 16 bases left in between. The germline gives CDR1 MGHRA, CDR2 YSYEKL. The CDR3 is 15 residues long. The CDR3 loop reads CASSRVRSGVQPQHF. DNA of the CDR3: TGCGCCAGCAGCCGGGTGCGGTCGGGAGTTCAGCCCCAGCATTTT.

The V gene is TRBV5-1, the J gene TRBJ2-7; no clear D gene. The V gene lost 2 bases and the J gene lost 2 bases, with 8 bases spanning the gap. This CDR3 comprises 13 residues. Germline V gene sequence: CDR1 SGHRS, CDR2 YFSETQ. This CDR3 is CASSFPEAYEQYF. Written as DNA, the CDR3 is TGCGCCAGCAGCTTCCCAGAGGCCTACGAGCAGTACTTC.

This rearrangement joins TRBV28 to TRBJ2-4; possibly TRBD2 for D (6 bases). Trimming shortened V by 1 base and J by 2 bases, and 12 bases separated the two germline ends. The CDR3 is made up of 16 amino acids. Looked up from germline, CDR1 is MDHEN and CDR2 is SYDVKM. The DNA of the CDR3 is TGTGCCAGCAGTTTATTGTGGGACTTGACCAAAAACATTCAGTACTTC. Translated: CASSLLWDLTKNIQYF. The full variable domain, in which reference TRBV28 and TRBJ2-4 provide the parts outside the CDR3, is DVKVTQSSRYLVKRTGEKVFLECVQDMDHENMFWYRQDPGLGLRLIYFSYDVKMKEKGDIPEGYSVSREKKERFSLILESASTNQTSMYLCASSLLWDLTKNIQYFGAGTRLSVL.

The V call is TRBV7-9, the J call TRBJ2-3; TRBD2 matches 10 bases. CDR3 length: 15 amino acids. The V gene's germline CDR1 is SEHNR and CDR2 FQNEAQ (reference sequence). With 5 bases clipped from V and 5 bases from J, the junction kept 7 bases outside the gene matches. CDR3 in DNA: TGTGCCAGCAGCCGGACTAGCGGAACTGGAGATACGCAGTATTTT. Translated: CASSRTSGTGDTQYF.

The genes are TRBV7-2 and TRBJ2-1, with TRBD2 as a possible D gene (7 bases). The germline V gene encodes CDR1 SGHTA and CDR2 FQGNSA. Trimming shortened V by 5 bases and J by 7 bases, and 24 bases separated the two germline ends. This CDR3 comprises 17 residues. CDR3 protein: CASSPTRMGGQENEQFF. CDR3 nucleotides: TGTGCCAGCAGCCCGACTCGGATGGGGGGGCAGGAGAATGAGCAGTTCTTC.

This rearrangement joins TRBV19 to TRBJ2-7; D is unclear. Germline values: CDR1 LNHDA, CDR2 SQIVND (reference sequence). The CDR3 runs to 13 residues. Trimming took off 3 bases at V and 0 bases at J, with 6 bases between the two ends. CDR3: CASSMAPSYEQYF. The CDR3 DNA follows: TGTGCCAGTAGTATGGCACCCTCCTACGAGCAGTACTTC. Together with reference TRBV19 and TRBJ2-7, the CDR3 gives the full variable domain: DGGITQSPKYLFRKEGQNVTLSCEQNLNHDAMYWYRQDPGQGLRLIYYSQIVNDFQKGDIAEGYSVSREKKESFPLTVTSAQKNPTAFYLCASSMAPSYEQYFGPGTRLTVT.

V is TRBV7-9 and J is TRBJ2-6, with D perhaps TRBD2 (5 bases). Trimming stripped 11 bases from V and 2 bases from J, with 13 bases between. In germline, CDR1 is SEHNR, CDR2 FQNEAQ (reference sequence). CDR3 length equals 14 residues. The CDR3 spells CAASAGAGANVLTF. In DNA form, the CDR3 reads TGTGCCGCCTCCGCCGGGGCTGGGGCCAACGTCCTGACTTTC.

The CDR3 coding sequence is TGTGCCAGCAGCTTAGCGCCTAGCGGGAGCGTGGGAGAGACCCAGTACTTC. The encoded protein is CASSLAPSGSVGETQYF. This chain joins TRBV7-2 and TRBJ2-5; TRBD2 agrees at 10 bases. With V trimmed by 0 bases and J by 4 bases, 8 bases remained unmatched. The CDR3 length is 17 residues. Germline values: CDR1 SGHTA, CDR2 FQGNSA.

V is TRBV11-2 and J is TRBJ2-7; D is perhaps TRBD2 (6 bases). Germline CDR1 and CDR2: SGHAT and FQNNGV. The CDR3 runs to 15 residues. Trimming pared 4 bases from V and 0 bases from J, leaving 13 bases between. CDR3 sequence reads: CASSSVAASSYEQYF. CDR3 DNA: TGTGCCAGCAGCTCCGTAGCGGCCAGCTCCTACGAGCAGTACTTC.

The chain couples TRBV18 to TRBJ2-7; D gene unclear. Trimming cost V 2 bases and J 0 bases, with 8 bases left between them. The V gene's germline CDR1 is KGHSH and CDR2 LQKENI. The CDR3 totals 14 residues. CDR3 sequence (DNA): TGTGCCAGCTCACCAGACCAGGCCTCCTACGAGCAGTACTTC. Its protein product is CASSPDQASYEQYF.